The source of this TCR beta chain is a study of blood T cells in healthy people across ages. This clonotype was seen more than once but under ten times. What it binds is not known. Every donor gave roughly 9.2 milliliters of peripheral blood. Total RNA, at least 5 micrograms per sample, was extracted from PBMCs. CDR1 and CDR2 (germline): DFQATT, SNEGSKA (reference sequence). Trimming stripped 3 bases from V and 11 bases from J, with 16 bases between. This CDR3 region has 12 residues. Points from the study as a whole: Age brought a roughly linear fall in TCR beta diversity measured per million T cells.

Using a J-beta primer mix together with a sample-barcoded 5' primer, a second PCR was run for about 6 to 11 cycles. MiXCR was run by TCRdb on the 5' RACE reads, yielding one entry per CDR3 protein. Of over a million distinct CDR3 sequences detected, roughly a quarter appear once; the ten largest clones hold about 0.69%. This sample also appeared in a second study, on T cells of mothers and their children.

The receptor was isolated from a girl aged 2-15 years in good health. V usage is TRBV20-1 and J usage is TRBJ1-1; weak D call: TRBD1 (5 bases). The specimen was blood. The CDR3 loop is CSASAQGWYAFF. The CDR3 nucleotides are TGCAGTGCTAGTGCCCAGGGATGGTACGCTTTCTTT.